These 20 T cell receptor beta chains came from one sample sequenced in a study of post-analysis software for immune sequencing data (dated by TCRdb to between 2014 and 2017). Broader findings and caveats from the paper: About five TRBV segments, including TRBV5-6, TRBV5-1 and TRBV20-1, were significantly more frequent in patients than controls.

Their antigens are not known. Preparation of the library involved PCR. Sequencer: Illumina HiSeq 2500. Unique molecular identifiers were incorporated into TCR beta cDNA libraries to reduce PCR and sequencing biases. The public reads were quality trimmed at Q25 with fastp and then assembled into clones with MiXCR by TCRdb, keeping productive beta chains. When rows share a CDR3 protein, they turn into one entry using the most common DNA and genes. This sample has almost 700,000 distinct CDR3 sequences in its table, and roughly three fifths of those were observed once. The ten largest make up 11% of the sample. The sample was blood. Source of these receptors: a girl between 2 and 10 years old with multiple sclerosis.

In its sample, this clonotype was seen a few times. The CDR3 DNA is TGTGCCACCCTCCCTGGGGGGGCCTCTGGCTACACCTTC. Translating it yields CATLPGGASGYTF. This chain connects TRBV25-1 to TRBJ1-2, with D tentatively TRBD1 (6 bases). Germline V gene sequence: CDR1 MGHDK, CDR2 SYGVNS. Deletions cut 10 bases from V and 7 bases from J, with 19 bases between. The CDR3 runs to 13 residues.

This clonotype was seen a few times. V usage is TRBV5-6 and J usage is TRBJ2-7; either TRBD1 or TRBD2 may supply D (6 bases each). Deletions cut 2 bases from V and 5 bases from J, with 11 bases between. CDR1 and CDR2 (germline): SGHDT, YYEEEE. The CDR3 has 13 residues. This CDR3 reads CASSFIGGNEQYF. Written as DNA, the CDR3 is TGTGCCAGCAGCTTCATCGGGGGCAACGAGCAGTACTTC.

CDR3 sequence: CASSKAREGLTDTQYF. CDR3 in DNA: TGTGCCAGCAGCAAGGCCCGGGAGGGCCTGACAGATACGCAGTATTTT. The V gene is TRBV7-2, the J gene TRBJ2-3; 8 positions match TRBD2. Trimming cost V 5 bases and J 3 bases; bases outside gene matches: 10. Germline V gene lookup returns CDR1 SGHTA and CDR2 FQGNSA. This CDR3 is built from 16 residues.

CDR3 amino acids: CAVQSFAYNEQFF. The CDR3 DNA is TGTGCCGTACAATCCTTCGCCTACAATGAGCAGTTCTTC. The chain recombines TRBV12-3 or TRBV12-4 with TRBJ2-1; D is unresolved. The CDR3 runs to 13 residues. V lost 11 bases and J lost 2, with 13 bases in between.

V gene TRBV6-7 combines with J gene TRBJ2-1; tentative D call: TRBD2 (5 bases). TRBV6-7 is sorted into the ORF group, with uncertain function. V gave up 7 bases and J gave up 3 bases, with 16 bases separating them. The CDR3 has 15 amino acids. This CDR3 reads CASIGSGRVYNEQFF. For the CDR3, the DNA is TGTGCCAGCATTGGAAGCGGTCGAGTCTACAATGAGCAGTTCTTC.

The chain couples TRBV3-1 to TRBJ2-2; perhaps TRBD2 as D (5 bases). CDR3 length: 13 residues. The germline V gene has CDR1 LGHDT and CDR2 YNNKEL (reference sequence). Trimming pared 3 bases from V and 7 bases from J, leaving 9 bases between. CDR3 coding DNA: TGTGCCAGCAGCCAGCTAGCTGGCGGGGAGCTGTTTTTT. It is translated as CASSQLAGGELFF.

The V gene is TRBV7-9, the J gene TRBJ1-2; 7 bases are shared with TRBD1. Trimming cost V 5 bases and J 6 bases; bases outside gene matches: 12. Germline values: CDR1 SEHNR, CDR2 FQNEAQ (reference sequence). The CDR3 runs to 15 residues. CDR3 protein: CASSPGTVDINGYTF. The CDR3 DNA reads as TGTGCCAGCAGCCCCGGGACAGTTGATATTAATGGCTACACCTTC. Combining the CDR3 with reference TRBV7-9 and TRBJ1-2 gives the whole variable domain DTGVSQNPRHKITKRGQNVTFRCDPISEHNRLYWYRQTLGQGPEFLTYFQNEAQLEKSRLLSDRFSAERPKGSFSTLEIQRTEQGDSAMYLCASSPGTVDINGYTFGSGTRLTVV.

In this sample, this clonotype turned up a few times. This chain uses TRBV7-2 with TRBJ2-1, with TRBD2 identical over 8 bases. The V and J ends lost 3 bases and 7 bases, in that order; junction bases with no gene match: 8. Germline V gene data show CDR1 as SGHTA and CDR2 as FQGNSA. CDR3 length: 15 residues. CDR3 sequence (DNA): TGTGCCAGCAGCTTGGGCGGGGGGATATTTAATGAGCAGTTCTTC. Translated, it gives CASSLGGGIFNEQFF.

The chain combines TRBV6-2 or TRBV6-3 with TRBJ2-1; 8 bases are shared with TRBD2. The CDR3 is 15 amino acids. Germline CDR1 reads MNHEY; CDR2 reads SVGEGT. With V trimmed by 6 bases and J by 6 bases, 10 bases remained unmatched. CDR3 coding DNA: TGTGCCAGCAGCCGCGGGACTAGTGTAGGCAATGAGCAGTTCTTC. Amino acid sequence: CASSRGTSVGNEQFF.

This chain uses TRBV12-3 or TRBV12-4 with TRBJ2-1, with D possibly being TRBD1 (5 bases). V was pared by 2 bases and J by 14 bases, with 25 bases between. There are 16 residues in the CDR3. CDR3 residues: CASSLTSSLSWGWKFF. In DNA form, the CDR3 reads TGTGCCAGCAGTTTAACCAGCTCCTTGTCTTGGGGCTGGAAGTTCTTC.

This chain joins TRBV28 and TRBJ2-5, with D perhaps TRBD1 (6 bases). The CDR3 has 16 residues. Germline-derived CDR1 and CDR2 are MDHEN and SYDVKM. V lost 5 bases and J lost 1, with 17 bases in between. CDR3 loop: CASSRGGGRFQETQYF. The CDR3 DNA follows: TGTGCCAGCAGTCGCGGTGGGGGCCGCTTCCAAGAGACCCAGTACTTC.

The chain couples TRBV20-1 to TRBJ2-4, with 7 bases matching TRBD2. Gene TRBJ2-5 matches the end of the DNA better, so the J call may be wrong. Germline V gene sequence: CDR1 DFQATT, CDR2 SNEGSKA (reference sequence). This CDR3 has 15 residues. The CDR3 DNA is TGCAGTGCTAGAGTTTTGGCGGGAGCGCAGGAGACCCAGTACTTC. Amino acids: CSARVLAGAQETQYF.

The V and J genes are TRBV5-8 and TRBJ2-3; the D gene is possibly TRBD1 (6 bases). The CDR3 has 15 amino acids. CDR1 and CDR2 from the germline V gene are SGHTS and YDEGEE. V shed 4 bases and J shed 2 bases, with 14 bases lying between them. CDR3 DNA sequence: TGTGCCAGCAGCCGCATACAGGGACCCACAGATACGCAGTATTTT. This sequence encodes CASSRIQGPTDTQYF.

This clonotype was observed a single time. This chain links TRBV5-4 with TRBJ2-1; 8 bases fit TRBD1. Losses at the gene ends were 0 bases for V and 10 bases for J; bases not matched to a gene: 6. The V gene's germline CDR1 is SGHNT and CDR2 YYREEE (reference sequence). The CDR3 runs to 14 residues. The CDR3 loop reads CASSLGQGFSEQFF. In nucleotides, the CDR3 is TGTGCCAGCAGCTTGGGACAGGGGTTCTCCGAGCAGTTCTTC.

In its sample, this clonotype was seen a few times. V and J are TRBV29-1 and TRBJ2-3; the D gene could be TRBD1 or TRBD2 (5 bases each). The CDR3 runs to 11 residues. CDR1 and CDR2 from the germline V gene are SQVTM and ANQGSEA. In DNA form, the CDR3 reads TGCGGGACGGAAGTGACAGATACGCAGTATTTT. It encodes CGTEVTDTQYF.

The chain couples TRBV6-6 to TRBJ2-5; no firm D call. The CDR3 loop spans 15 amino acids. V lost 0 bases, J lost 11 bases, and 19 bases lay in between. Germline values: CDR1 MNHNY, CDR2 SVGAGI (reference sequence). The CDR3 region has the DNA TGTGCCAGCAGTTACTCGCAAGACCTGATCAATGAGCAGTACTTC. Translating it yields CASSYSQDLINEQYF.

This clonotype has more than one count but fewer than ten. Since a much larger clone is just one base distant, this may be a read error. The rearrangement links TRBV6-5 to TRBJ1-2; D possibly corresponds to TRBD1 (5 bases). The V and J ends lost 10 bases and 5 bases respectively, with 23 bases between them. The CDR3 extends over 15 amino acids. Germline assignment: CDR1 MNHEY and CDR2 SVGAGI. The CDR3 DNA reads as TGTGCCAACAAGGTGACAGCCGACCCTGAATATGGCTACACCTTC. It codes for CANKVTADPEYGYTF.

Only a few counts were recorded for this clonotype. V and J are TRBV7-2 and TRBJ2-5; D is unclear. CDR1 and CDR2 (germline): SGHTA, FQGNSA. The CDR3 contains 11 residues. Trimming cost V 0 bases and J 8 bases, with 4 bases left between them. CDR3 DNA: TGTGCCAGCAGCTTAGCGGTTACCCAGTACTTC. It translates to CASSLAVTQYF.

The V call is TRBV7-9, the J call TRBJ2-1; possibly TRBD1 for D (5 bases). V dropped 8 bases and J dropped 0 bases, with 23 bases sitting between them. Germline V gives CDR1 SEHNR, CDR2 FQNEAQ (reference sequence). The CDR3 runs to 18 residues. CDR3 region: CASSPNRSRSSSYNEQFF. The DNA of the CDR3 is TGTGCCAGCTCCCCCAACAGGAGCCGATCGAGCTCCTACAATGAGCAGTTCTTC.

The rearrangement uses TRBV6-5 and TRBJ2-7; 7 nucleotides agree with TRBD2. This CDR3 is 15 amino acids long. CDR1 and CDR2 (germline): MNHEY, SVGAGI. V gave up 5 bases and J gave up 0 bases; unmatched junction bases: 7. The CDR3 DNA reads as TGTGCCAGCAGTCCTAGCGGAACCAGCTCCTACGAGCAGTACTTC. Protein: CASSPSGTSSYEQYF.